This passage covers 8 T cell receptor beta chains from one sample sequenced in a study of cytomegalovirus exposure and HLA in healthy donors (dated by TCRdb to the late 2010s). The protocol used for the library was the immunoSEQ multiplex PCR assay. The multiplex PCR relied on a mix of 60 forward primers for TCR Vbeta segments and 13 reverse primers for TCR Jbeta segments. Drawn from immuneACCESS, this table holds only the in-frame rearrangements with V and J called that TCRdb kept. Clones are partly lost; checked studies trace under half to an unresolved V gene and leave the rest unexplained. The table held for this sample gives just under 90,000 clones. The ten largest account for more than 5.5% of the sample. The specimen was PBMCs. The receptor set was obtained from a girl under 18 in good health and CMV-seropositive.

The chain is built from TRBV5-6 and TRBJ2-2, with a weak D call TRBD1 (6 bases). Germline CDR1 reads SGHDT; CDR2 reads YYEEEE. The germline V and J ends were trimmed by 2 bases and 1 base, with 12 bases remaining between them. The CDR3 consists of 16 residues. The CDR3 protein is CASSFRWTVNTGELFF. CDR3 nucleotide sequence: TGTGCCAGCAGCTTTCGATGGACAGTGAACACCGGGGAGCTGTTTTTT.

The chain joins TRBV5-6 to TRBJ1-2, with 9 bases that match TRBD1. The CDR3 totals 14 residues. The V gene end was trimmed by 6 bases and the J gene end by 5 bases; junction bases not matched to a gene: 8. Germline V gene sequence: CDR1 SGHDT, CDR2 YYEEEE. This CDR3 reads CASTPDRGAYGYTF. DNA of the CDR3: TGTGCCAGCACCCCGGACAGGGGTGCTTATGGCTACACCTTC. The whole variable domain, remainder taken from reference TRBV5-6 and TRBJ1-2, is DAGVTQSPTHLIKTRGQQVTLRCSPKSGHDTVSWYQQALGQGPQFIFQYYEEEERQRGNFPDRFSGHQFPNYSSELNVNALLLGDSALYLCASTPDRGAYGYTFGSGTRLTVV.

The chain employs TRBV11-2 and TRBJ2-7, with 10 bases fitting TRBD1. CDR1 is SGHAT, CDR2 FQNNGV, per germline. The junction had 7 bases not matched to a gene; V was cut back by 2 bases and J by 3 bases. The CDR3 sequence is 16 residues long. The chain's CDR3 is CASSLQETGGFYEQYF. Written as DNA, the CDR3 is TGTGCCAGCAGCTTACAGGAGACAGGGGGCTTCTACGAGCAGTACTTC.

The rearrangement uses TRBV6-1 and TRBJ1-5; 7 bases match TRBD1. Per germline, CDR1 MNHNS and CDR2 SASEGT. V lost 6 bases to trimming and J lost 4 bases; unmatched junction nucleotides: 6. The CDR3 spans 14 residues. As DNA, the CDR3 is TGTGCCAGCAGAGTAGGACAGGCAAATCAGCCCCAGCATTTT. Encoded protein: CASRVGQANQPQHF.

The CDR3 bases are TGTGCCTGGAGCAATGGGGCGTCGTGGGGCAATCAGCCCCAGCATTTT. This encodes CAWSNGASWGNQPQHF. The chain has TRBV30 and TRBJ1-5, with TRBD1 as a possible D gene (5 bases). Germline V gene lookup returns CDR1 GTSNPN and CDR2 SVGIG (reference sequence). The CDR3 extends over 16 amino acids. V lost 3 bases and J lost 2, with 17 bases in between.

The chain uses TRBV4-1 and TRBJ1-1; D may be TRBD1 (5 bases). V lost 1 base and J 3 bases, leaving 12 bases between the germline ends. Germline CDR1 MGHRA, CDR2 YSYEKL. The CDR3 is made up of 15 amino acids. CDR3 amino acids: CASSQGRGIDTEAFF. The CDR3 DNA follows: TGCGCCAGCAGCCAAGGGCGGGGGATTGACACTGAAGCTTTCTTT.

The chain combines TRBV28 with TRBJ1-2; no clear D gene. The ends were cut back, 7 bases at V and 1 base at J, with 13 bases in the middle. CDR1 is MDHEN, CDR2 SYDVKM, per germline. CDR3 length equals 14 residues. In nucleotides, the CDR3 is TGTGCCAGCATCGAGGCAGCTTTTAACTATGGCTACACCTTC. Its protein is CASIEAAFNYGYTF.

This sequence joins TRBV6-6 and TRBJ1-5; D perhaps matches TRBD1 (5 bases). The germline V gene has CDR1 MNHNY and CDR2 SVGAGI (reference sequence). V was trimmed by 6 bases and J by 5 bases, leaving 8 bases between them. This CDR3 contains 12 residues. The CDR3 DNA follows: TGTGCCAGCAGCCCCAGGGATCAGCCCCAGCATTTT. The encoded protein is CASSPRDQPQHF.